This T cell receptor beta chain derives from a study of vaccination and CD4 T cells after COVID-19. Overall study context: A few convalescent patients gave samples at day 14 post-vaccination, and they were sampled again at days 161 to 241 post-vaccination. Control cultures received a CEFX pool, an HIV-1 Nef pool, or no peptide. Study-level results: Early post-infection timepoints were not included, and relatively few convalescent patients were studied.

The Oncomine TCR Beta short-read assay was applied to DNA of cultured CD4+ T cells. TCRdb recomputed calls from the PCR reads with MiXCR, one row per CDR3 protein. This sample has around 25,000 distinct CDR3 sequences, with more than 30% found just once. Time point defined: late sampling 161 to 241 days after vaccination in a few convalescent patients. Treatment indicated: approximately nine-day PBMC culture with coronavirus spike peptide pools or control peptides (ViraFEST assay). By negative selection, CD4+ T cells were isolated once culture had run for 10 days. This clonotype was observed a handful of times. As yet, its antigen is unknown. Trimming took 10 bases from V and 3 from J; bases not matched to a gene: 8. The CDR3 is 13 amino acids. The germline CDR1 and CDR2 sequences are MNHNS and SASEGT.

The rearrangement links TRBV6-1 to TRBJ2-7; TRBD2 matches at 8 bases. This TCR derives from a human donor who had recovered from COVID-19. This material consisted of CD4+ T cells from blood, cultured in vitro, taken about 7 months after SARS-CoV-2 vaccination. CDR3 nucleotide sequence: TGTGCCACGGCCGCGGGGGGCGACTACGAGCAGTACTTC. It yields the protein CATAAGGDYEQYF.